These T cell receptor beta chains were read from a single sample in a study of graft-versus-host responses after intestinal transplantation. The protocol was immunoSEQ multiplex PCR, while the TCRdb copy is restricted to in-frame clones and leaves out a portion. The data show about 97,000 clones, over 75% seen once. Sample: PBMCs, taken about 460 days after intestinal transplant. Every receptor here comes from a human patient who received an intestinal transplant, so some T cells may come from the graft donor. CDR3s include the opening cysteine and the closing phenylalanine or tryptophan. D genes are given only for firm matches. Only part of the rows carry a size: once, few, many, or a class if the clone is expanded.

clone size: .; J gene: TRBJ1-1; D gene: TRBD1; V gene: TRBV6-6; CDR3 protein: CASTGQADTEAFF; CDR3 DNA: TGTGCCAGCACCGGACAGGCGGACACTGAAGCTTTCTTT
clone size: .; J gene: TRBJ1-2; D gene: TRBD1; V gene: TRBV6-1; CDR3 protein: CASRQGAANGYTF; CDR3 DNA: TGTGCCAGCAGGCAGGGGGCAGCTAATGGCTACACCTTC
clone size: .; J gene: TRBJ1-1; D gene: .; V gene: TRBV6-6; CDR3 protein: CASSYLGNTEAFF; CDR3 DNA: TGTGCCAGCAGTTACCTTGGGAACACTGAAGCTTTCTTT
clone size: .; J gene: TRBJ2-7; D gene: .; V gene: TRBV5-6; CDR3 protein: CASSLAGEDEQYF; CDR3 DNA: TGTGCCAGCAGCTTGGCTGGGGAGGACGAGCAGTACTTC
clone size: .; J gene: TRBJ2-3; D gene: .; V gene: TRBV25-1; CDR3 protein: CASSGYRQGTDTQYF; CDR3 DNA: TGTGCCAGCAGTGGTTACAGGCAAGGCACAGATACGCAGTATTTT
clone size: .; J gene: TRBJ1-1; D gene: .; V gene: TRBV20-1; CDR3 protein: CSTGELEAFF; CDR3 DNA: TGCAGTACTGGGGAGTTAGAAGCTTTCTTT
clone size: .; J gene: TRBJ1-2; D gene: TRBD1; V gene: TRBV9; CDR3 protein: CASSAHRDRGPLSGYTF; CDR3 DNA: TGTGCCAGCAGCGCCCACCGGGACAGGGGTCCTCTAAGTGGCTACACCTTC
clone size: .; J gene: TRBJ2-2; D gene: .; V gene: TRBV6-5; CDR3 protein: CASSYSVPPGAWELFF; CDR3 DNA: TGTGCCAGCAGTTACTCGGTCCCCCCGGGGGCCTGGGAGCTGTTTTTT
clone size: .; J gene: TRBJ1-2; D gene: TRBD1; V gene: TRBV6-9; CDR3 protein: CASSTGQGPSGGYTF; CDR3 DNA: TGTGCCAGCAGTACAGGACAGGGGCCCTCCGGTGGCTACACCTTC
clone size: few; J gene: TRBJ2-2; D gene: TRBD1; V gene: TRBV27; CDR3 protein: CASSFLATGGSGELFF; CDR3 DNA: TGTGCCAGCAGTTTTCTGGCGACAGGGGGATCCGGGGAGCTGTTTTTT
clone size: .; J gene: TRBJ1-5; D gene: .; V gene: TRBV7-2; CDR3 protein: CASSLDGDLGAQHF; CDR3 DNA: TGTGCCAGCAGCTTAGACGGGGACCTCGGGGCCCAGCATTTT
clone size: .; J gene: TRBJ1-2; D gene: .; V gene: TRBV4-1; CDR3 protein: CASSRADINYGYTF; CDR3 DNA: TGCGCCAGCAGCCGGGCCGACATCAACTATGGCTACACCTTC
clone size: few; J gene: TRBJ2-1; D gene: TRBD2; V gene: TRBV27; CDR3 protein: CASSWGGNEQFF; CDR3 DNA: TGTGCCAGCTCTTGGGGGGGGAATGAGCAGTTCTTC
clone size: .; J gene: TRBJ1-3; D gene: .; V gene: TRBV7-2; CDR3 protein: CASIDNGEGNTIYF; CDR3 DNA: TGTGCCAGCATCGACAACGGAGAAGGAAACACCATATATTTT
clone size: .; J gene: TRBJ1-2; D gene: .; V gene: TRBV9; CDR3 protein: CASSTVGNYGYTF; CDR3 DNA: TGTGCCAGCAGCACAGTCGGTAACTATGGCTACACCTTC
clone size: .; J gene: TRBJ1-2; D gene: TRBD1; V gene: TRBV4-1; CDR3 protein: CASSSDRVGYGYTF; CDR3 DNA: TGCGCCAGCAGCTCGGACAGGGTTGGCTATGGCTACACCTTC
clone size: .; J gene: TRBJ1-1; D gene: TRBD1; V gene: TRBV6-1; CDR3 protein: CASSEWTGVTEAFF; CDR3 DNA: TGTGCCAGCAGTGAATGGACAGGGGTCACTGAAGCTTTCTTT